The clone carrying this TCR beta chain was counted only a few times. The protocol was immunoSEQ multiplex PCR, while the TCRdb copy is restricted to in-frame clones and leaves out a portion. The table has 50,000 to 75,000 clones, around 67% seen once. The V gene's germline CDR1 is MDHEN and CDR2 SYDVKM. The CDR3 spans 16 residues. V lost 5 bases and J lost 2; bases outside the gene matches: 10. This sample is part of a study of T cells in tumors after PD-1 blockade. Looking at the study overall: Either cemiplimab 350 mg every 2 weeks or pembrolizumab 200 mg every 3 weeks was given. A subset received ongoing vismodegib 150 mg daily alongside anti-PD-1 therapy. Blood samples averaged roughly 110,000 templates (range about 22,000-280,000) and under 40,000 unique clonotypes.

Here the sequenced sample was PBMCs, taken after anti-PD-1 treatment. J is TRBJ2-7 and V is TRBV28; 9 bases match TRBD1. The clonotype comes from a human donor with basal cell carcinoma. CDR3 protein: CASSLPHRGPTYEQYF. For the CDR3, the DNA is TGTGCCAGCAGTCTTCCTCACAGGGGGCCGACCTACGAGCAGTACTTC.